A single count supports the clone carrying this T cell receptor (beta chain). The data derive from a study of blood T cell repertoires in COVID-19. Generated by immunoSEQ multiplex PCR, the TCRdb table keeps only in-frame clones and is missing some. The table lists 200,000 to 250,000 clones, roughly 81% of them singletons, with approximately 8% in the top ten. After removal of 10 bases from V and 4 bases from J, the junction contained 8 bases not matched to a gene. Germline values: CDR1 LNHDA, CDR2 SQIVND (reference sequence). The CDR3 spans 13 residues. The genes are TRBV19 and TRBJ1-2; 8 bases are shared with TRBD1. The TCR was taken from a woman aged 50 to 60 with active or convalescent COVID-19. Sample: peripheral blood. The CDR3 loop reads CATERDRGYGYTF. Here the CDR3 DNA reads TGTGCCACCGAGAGAGACAGGGGCTATGGCTACACCTTC.